Following are 22 T cell receptor beta chains from one sample sequenced in a study of cytomegalovirus exposure and HLA in healthy donors. Researchers ran the PCR with 60 Vbeta and 13 Jbeta primers. Only in-frame clones appear in the TCRdb table, and some are missing; sequencing was by immunoSEQ multiplex PCR. The sample contains 150,000 to 200,000 clones, about four fifths of which appear only once. The specimen sequenced was PBMCs. The receptors come from a man aged 45-60 years in good health and CMV-seropositive.

The rearrangement joins TRBV5-4 to TRBJ2-7; 9 bases line up with TRBD2. Germline V gives CDR1 SGHNT, CDR2 YYREEE (reference sequence). V shed 4 bases, J shed 4 bases, and the junction held 9 bases outside the gene matches. The CDR3 has 15 residues. The CDR3 DNA reads TGTGCCAGCAGCCACGGCGGGGGGGCCGATTACGAGCAGTACTTC. Translated: CASSHGGGADYEQYF.

This chain uses TRBV4-1 with TRBJ1-5; no clear D gene. V was trimmed by 1 base and J by 2 bases, leaving 9 bases between them. The germline CDR1 and CDR2 sequences are MGHRA and YSYEKL. This CDR3 region has 15 residues. The CDR3 nucleotides are TGCGCCAGCAGCCAAGTTAGCGGGGGCAATCAGCCCCAGCATTTT. This sequence encodes CASSQVSGGNQPQHF.

This chain joins TRBV19 and TRBJ2-7; D remains ambiguous. Germline-derived CDR1 and CDR2 are LNHDA and SQIVND (reference sequence). V gave up 5 bases and J gave up 3 bases, with 14 bases separating them. This CDR3 region has 14 residues. This CDR3 reads CASSATQNSYEQYF. The CDR3 bases are TGTGCCAGTAGTGCTACCCAAAACAGCTACGAGCAGTACTTC.

The V and J genes are TRBV6-5 and TRBJ1-1, with D unclear. With 0 bases removed from V and 1 base from J, the gap between germline ends came to 6 bases. The V gene's germline CDR1 is MNHEY and CDR2 SVGAGI. This CDR3 is built from 14 residues. CDR3 protein: CASSYSRQNTEAFF. CDR3 nucleotides: TGTGCCAGCAGTTACTCGAGACAGAACACTGAAGCTTTCTTT.

The V and J genes are TRBV13 and TRBJ2-7; 7 bases match TRBD2. Germline trimming cut 1 base from V and 6 bases from J; bases unmatched to any gene: 9. The germline CDR1 and CDR2 sequences are PRHDT and FYEKMQ (reference sequence). The CDR3 consists of 15 residues. CDR3 region: CASSLEVAGWGEQYF. As DNA, the CDR3 is TGTGCCAGCAGCTTAGAGGTAGCGGGTTGGGGCGAGCAGTACTTC.

Notes on this clone: The junction departs from germline at one end; a sequencing error may be responsible. The chain is built from TRBV19 and TRBJ1-5; D perhaps matches TRBD1 (6 bases). Germline V gives CDR1 LNHDA, CDR2 SQIVND (reference sequence). The CDR3 contains 14 residues. Written as DNA, the CDR3 is TGTGCCGGTAGTATAGTAACAGGGAACCAGCCCCAGCATTTT. This sequence encodes CAGSIVTGNQPQHF.

The chain links TRBV27 to TRBJ2-5, with D possibly TRBD1 on 6 matching bases. The J call may be wrong; the DNA end is better matched by TRBJ2-7. CDR3 length: 17 amino acids. Germline loops: CDR1 MNHEY, CDR2 SMNVEV (reference sequence). In DNA form, the CDR3 reads TGTGCCAGCAGTTTAATCCCGACGGACAGTTCTACCTACGAGCAGTACTTC. It translates to CASSLIPTDSSTYEQYF.

The V gene is TRBV6-1, the J gene TRBJ2-1; 7 bases align to TRBD2. CDR3 length: 15 amino acids. Germline V gene sequence: CDR1 MNHNS, CDR2 SASEGT. Trimming cost V 6 bases and J 3 bases; bases outside gene matches: 8. CDR3 residues: CASRPQGGDYNEQFF. Written as DNA, the CDR3 is TGTGCCAGCAGACCCCAGGGAGGGGACTACAATGAGCAGTTCTTC.

The genes are TRBV29-1 and TRBJ1-4; 7 bases match TRBD1. The germline gives CDR1 SQVTM, CDR2 ANQGSEA. The CDR3 length is 12 residues. V was pared by 4 bases and J by 6 bases, with 2 bases of the junction left unmatched. The CDR3 coding sequence is TGCAGCGTTGGGGACAGTTATGAAAAACTGTTTTTT. Its protein is CSVGDSYEKLFF.

This chain links TRBV28 with TRBJ2-7; TRBD2 might be the D (5 bases). The CDR3 runs 15 residues. V was clipped by 7 bases and J by 0 bases, with 16 bases between them. Germline-derived CDR1 and CDR2 are MDHEN and SYDVKM. The chain's CDR3 is CASKAPPGGSYEQYF. CDR3 DNA sequence: TGTGCCAGCAAGGCCCCCCCCGGAGGCTCCTACGAGCAGTACTTC. The full variable domain, rest sourced from reference TRBV28 and TRBJ2-7, is DVKVTQSSRYLVKRTGEKVFLECVQDMDHENMFWYRQDPGLGLRLIYFSYDVKMKEKGDIPEGYSVSREKKERFSLILESASTNQTSMYLCASKAPPGGSYEQYFGPGTRLTVT.

This clone was counted a single time. J is TRBJ1-5 and V is TRBV4-3; D unclear. The ends were cut back, 0 bases at V and 6 bases at J, with 15 bases in the middle. Germline CDR1 is LGHNA and CDR2 is YSLEER. The CDR3 has 16 amino acids. CDR3 sequence reads: CASSQDVWEVPQPQHF. The DNA for the CDR3 is TGCGCCAGCAGCCAAGATGTGTGGGAGGTGCCTCAGCCCCAGCATTTT.

The rearrangement links TRBV5-6 to TRBJ2-7, with 10 positions matching TRBD1. Germline lookup yields CDR1 SGHDT and CDR2 YYEEEE. Trimming took 4 bases from V and 5 from J; bases not matched to a gene: 9. The CDR3 is 15 residues long. The CDR3 loop is CASSLPGTGDDEQYF. For the CDR3, the DNA is TGTGCCAGCAGCCTCCCCGGGACAGGGGACGACGAGCAGTACTTC.

This chain connects TRBV11-3 to TRBJ2-7, with D tentatively TRBD2 (6 bases). Trimming took off 5 bases at V and 6 bases at J, with 17 bases between the two ends. The CDR3 length is 14 residues. From germline, CDR1 is SGHNT and CDR2 YENEEA. In DNA, the CDR3 is TGTGCCAGCAGCCCCGGGGGTGTTATCGGCGAGCAGTACTTC. Amino acid sequence: CASSPGGVIGEQYF.

The rearrangement joins TRBV7-3 to TRBJ2-7, with D perhaps TRBD1 (7 bases). The V end was cut by 2 bases, the J end by 5 bases, with 16 bases between. The germline V gene encodes CDR1 SGHTA and CDR2 FQGTGA. The CDR3 spans 15 residues. The CDR3 DNA reads TGTGCCAGCAGCTTAGGGGGGACAGTGTTGGACGAGCAGTACTTC. This gives the protein CASSLGGTVLDEQYF.

Only a few counts were recorded for this clone. The chain joins TRBV28 to TRBJ1-2, with D possibly matching TRBD1 (5 bases). The CDR3 length is 11 residues. V was cut by 6 bases and J by 5 bases, with 7 bases left in between. Germline CDR1 is MDHEN and CDR2 is SYDVKM. CDR3 protein: CASSQGYGYTF. The CDR3 DNA reads as TGTGCCAGCAGCCAGGGTTATGGCTACACCTTC.

The chain uses TRBV15 and TRBJ1-2, with 9 bases matching TRBD1. Germline-derived CDR1 and CDR2 are LNHNV and YYDKDF (reference sequence). V was pared by 1 base and J by 2 bases, with 8 bases of the junction left unmatched. The CDR3 runs 17 residues. The DNA of the CDR3 is TGTGCCACCAGCAGAGGAGGGACAGGGAACCCAAACTATGGCTACACCTTC. It codes for CATSRGGTGNPNYGYTF.

The V and J genes are TRBV27 and TRBJ2-2; 9 bases are shared with TRBD2. The trim removed 3 bases at V and 4 bases at J, leaving 9 bases unmatched. CDR3 length equals 17 residues. Looked up from germline, CDR1 is MNHEY and CDR2 is SMNVEV (reference sequence). This chain's CDR3 is CASSFTAGTSITGELFF. In DNA, the CDR3 is TGTGCCAGCAGTTTCACTGCCGGGACTAGCATCACCGGGGAGCTGTTTTTT.

This clone was detected only once. The rearrangement links TRBV28 to TRBJ2-2; possible D gene TRBD1, 5 bases. The length of the CDR3 is 15 residues. Deletions cut 6 bases from V and 4 bases from J, with 15 bases between. Germline CDR1 reads MDHEN; CDR2 reads SYDVKM. The CDR3 spells CASREIDSPTGELFF. The CDR3 DNA is TGTGCCAGCAGGGAAATCGACAGTCCCACCGGGGAGCTGTTTTTT.

This clone was counted only a few times. The chain is built from TRBV19 and TRBJ1-1; TRBD1 aligns across 8 bases. Germline CDR1 is LNHDA and CDR2 is SQIVND (reference sequence). CDR3 length: 12 residues. Trimming at V came to 2 bases and at J to 10 bases, leaving 3 bases not matched to a gene. Here the CDR3 reads CASSILDRGAFF. The CDR3 DNA reads as TGTGCCAGTAGTATACTCGACAGGGGAGCTTTCTTT.

The chain joins TRBV7-2 to TRBJ1-3; TRBD1 matches 7 bases. J gave up 7 bases and V 5 bases, and 8 bases lay outside the gene matches. The CDR3 length is 14 residues. CDR1 is SGHTA, CDR2 FQGNSA, per germline. The CDR3 DNA reads as TGTGCCAGCAGCAACCAACAGGGGCGTAACACCATATATTTT. Translating it yields CASSNQQGRNTIYF.

This chain joins TRBV18 and TRBJ2-3; the D is unclear. V lost 2 bases and J lost 3, with 12 bases in between. From germline, CDR1 is KGHSH and CDR2 LQKENI. This CDR3 has 15 amino acids. The CDR3 is CASSPVAMRTDTQYF. CDR3 nucleotide sequence: TGTGCCAGCTCACCAGTTGCTATGAGGACAGATACGCAGTATTTT.

The V gene is TRBV7-2, the J gene TRBJ2-5; 14 bases align to TRBD2. The germline CDR1 and CDR2 sequences are SGHTA and FQGNSA. The junction had 7 bases not matched to a gene; V was cut back by 5 bases and J by 5 bases. This CDR3 spans 16 amino acids. CDR3 sequence (DNA): TGTGCCAGCAGCCCCAGACTAGCGGGGGGGTTGGAGACCCAGTACTTC. Its translation is CASSPRLAGGLETQYF.